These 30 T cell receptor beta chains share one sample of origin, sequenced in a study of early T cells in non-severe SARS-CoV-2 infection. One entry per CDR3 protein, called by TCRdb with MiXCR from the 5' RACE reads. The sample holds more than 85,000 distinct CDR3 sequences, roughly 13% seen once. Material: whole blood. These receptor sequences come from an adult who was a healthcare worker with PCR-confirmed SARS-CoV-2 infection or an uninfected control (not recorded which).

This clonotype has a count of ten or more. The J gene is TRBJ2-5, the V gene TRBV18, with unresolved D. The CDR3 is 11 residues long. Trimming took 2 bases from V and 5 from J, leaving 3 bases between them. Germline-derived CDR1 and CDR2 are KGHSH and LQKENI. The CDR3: CASSPMETQYF. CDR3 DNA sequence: TGTGCCAGCTCACCAATGGAGACCCAGTACTTC.

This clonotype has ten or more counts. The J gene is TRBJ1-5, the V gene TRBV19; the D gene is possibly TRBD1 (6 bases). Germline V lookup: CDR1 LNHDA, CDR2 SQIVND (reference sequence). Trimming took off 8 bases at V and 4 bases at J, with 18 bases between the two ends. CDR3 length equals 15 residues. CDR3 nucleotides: TGTGCCAGTCAGGATCGGCCAGGGGCTAATCAGCCCCAGCATTTT. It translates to CASQDRPGANQPQHF.

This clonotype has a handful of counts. Written as DNA, the CDR3 is TGTGCCAGCAGCGACCGGGCCTTATTGGGCCAAGAGACCCAGTACTTC. It is translated as CASSDRALLGQETQYF. The chain has TRBV2 and TRBJ2-5; no definite D call. The CDR3 has 16 amino acids. Trimming left V 6 bases short and J 1 base short, with 18 bases between. Germline V gives CDR1 SNHLY, CDR2 FYNNEI.

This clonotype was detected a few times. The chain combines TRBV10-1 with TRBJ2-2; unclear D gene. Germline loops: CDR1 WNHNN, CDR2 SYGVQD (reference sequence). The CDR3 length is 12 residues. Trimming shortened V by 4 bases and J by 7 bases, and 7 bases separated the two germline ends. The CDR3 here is CASSGVDGELFF. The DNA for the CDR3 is TGCGCCAGCAGTGGAGTTGACGGGGAGCTGTTTTTT.

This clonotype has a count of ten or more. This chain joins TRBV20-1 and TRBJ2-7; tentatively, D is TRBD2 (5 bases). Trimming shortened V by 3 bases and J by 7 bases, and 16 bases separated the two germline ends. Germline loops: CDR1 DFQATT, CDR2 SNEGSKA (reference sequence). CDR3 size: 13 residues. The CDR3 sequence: CSASYKAREEQYF. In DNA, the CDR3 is TGCAGTGCTAGCTATAAGGCTAGGGAGGAGCAGTACTTC.

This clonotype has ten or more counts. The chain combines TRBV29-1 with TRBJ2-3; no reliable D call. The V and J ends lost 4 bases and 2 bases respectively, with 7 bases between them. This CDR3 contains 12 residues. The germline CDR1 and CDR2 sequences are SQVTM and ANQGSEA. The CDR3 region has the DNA TGCAGCGTTGCAGAGGCCACAGATACGCAGTATTTT. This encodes CSVAEATDTQYF.

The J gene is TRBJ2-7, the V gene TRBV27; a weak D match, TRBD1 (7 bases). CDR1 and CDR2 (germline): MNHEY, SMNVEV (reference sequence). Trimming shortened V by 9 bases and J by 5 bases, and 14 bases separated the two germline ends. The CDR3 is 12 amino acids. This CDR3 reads CASRQGGHEQYF. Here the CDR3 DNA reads TGTGCCAGTCGACAGGGAGGTCACGAGCAGTACTTC.

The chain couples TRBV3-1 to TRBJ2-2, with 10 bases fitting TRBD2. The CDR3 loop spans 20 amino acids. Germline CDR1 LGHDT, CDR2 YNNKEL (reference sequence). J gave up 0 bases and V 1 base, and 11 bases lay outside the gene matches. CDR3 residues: CASSQGGRAGGPPNTGELFF. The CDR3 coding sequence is TGTGCCAGCAGCCAAGGGGGGCGAGCGGGAGGGCCCCCGAACACCGGGGAGCTGTTTTTT.

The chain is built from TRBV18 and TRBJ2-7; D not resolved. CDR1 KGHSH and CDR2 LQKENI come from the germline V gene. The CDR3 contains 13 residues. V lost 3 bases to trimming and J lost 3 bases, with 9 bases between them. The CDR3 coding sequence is TGTGCCAGCTCACCCGTCCTAAACTACGAGCAGTACTTC. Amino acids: CASSPVLNYEQYF.

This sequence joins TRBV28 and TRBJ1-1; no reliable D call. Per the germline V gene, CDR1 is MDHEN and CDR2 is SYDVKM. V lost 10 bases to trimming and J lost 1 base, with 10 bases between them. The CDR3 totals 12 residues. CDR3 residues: CAIMTANTEAFF. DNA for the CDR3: TGTGCCATCATGACGGCGAACACTGAAGCTTTCTTT.

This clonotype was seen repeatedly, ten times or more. CDR3 nucleotides: TGTGCCAGCAGTGACCCAGTCAACTATGGCTACACCTTC. This codes for CASSDPVNYGYTF. This chain joins TRBV12-3 or TRBV12-4 and TRBJ1-2, with D hard to call. Trimming shortened V by 5 bases and J by 2 bases, and 9 bases separated the two germline ends. There are 13 residues in the CDR3.

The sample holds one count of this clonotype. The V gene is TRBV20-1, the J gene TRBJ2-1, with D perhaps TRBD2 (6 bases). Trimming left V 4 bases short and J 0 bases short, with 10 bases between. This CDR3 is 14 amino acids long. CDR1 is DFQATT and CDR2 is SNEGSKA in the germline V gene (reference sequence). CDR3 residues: CSANLGGSYNEQFF. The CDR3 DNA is TGCAGTGCTAACTTGGGGGGCTCCTACAATGAGCAGTTCTTC.

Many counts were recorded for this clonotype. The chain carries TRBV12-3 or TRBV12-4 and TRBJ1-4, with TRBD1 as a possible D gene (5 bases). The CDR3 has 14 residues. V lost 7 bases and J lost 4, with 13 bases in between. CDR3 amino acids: CASKLQAGNEKLFF. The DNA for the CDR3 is TGTGCCAGCAAGCTACAGGCTGGTAATGAAAAACTGTTTTTT.

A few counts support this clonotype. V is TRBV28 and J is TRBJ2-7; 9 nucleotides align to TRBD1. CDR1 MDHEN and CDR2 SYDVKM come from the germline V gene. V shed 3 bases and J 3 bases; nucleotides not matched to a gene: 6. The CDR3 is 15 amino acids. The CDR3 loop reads CASSFRDRERYEQYF. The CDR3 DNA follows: TGTGCCAGCAGTTTTAGGGACAGGGAACGCTACGAGCAGTACTTC. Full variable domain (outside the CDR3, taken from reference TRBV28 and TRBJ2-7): DVKVTQSSRYLVKRTGEKVFLECVQDMDHENMFWYRQDPGLGLRLIYFSYDVKMKEKGDIPEGYSVSREKKERFSLILESASTNQTSMYLCASSFRDRERYEQYFGPGTRLTVT.

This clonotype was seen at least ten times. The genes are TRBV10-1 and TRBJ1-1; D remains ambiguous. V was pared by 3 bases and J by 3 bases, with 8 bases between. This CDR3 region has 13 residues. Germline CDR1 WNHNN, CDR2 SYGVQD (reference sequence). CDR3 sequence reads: CASSERTYTEAFF. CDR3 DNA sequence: TGCGCCAGCAGTGAACGGACGTACACTGAAGCTTTCTTT.

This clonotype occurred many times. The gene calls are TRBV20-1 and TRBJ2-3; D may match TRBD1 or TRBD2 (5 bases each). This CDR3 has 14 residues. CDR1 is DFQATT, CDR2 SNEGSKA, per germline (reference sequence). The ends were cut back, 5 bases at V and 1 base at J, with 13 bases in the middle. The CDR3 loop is CSAPRDRGTDTQYF. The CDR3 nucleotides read TGCAGTGCTCCCCGGGACCGCGGCACAGATACGCAGTATTTT.

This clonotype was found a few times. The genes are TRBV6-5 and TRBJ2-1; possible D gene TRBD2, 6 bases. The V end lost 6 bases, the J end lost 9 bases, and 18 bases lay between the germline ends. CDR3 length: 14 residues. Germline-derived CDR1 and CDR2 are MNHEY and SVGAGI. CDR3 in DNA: TGTGCCAGCAGGGGACTTAGCTCTCCTAGTGAGCAGTTCTTC. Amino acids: CASRGLSSPSEQFF.

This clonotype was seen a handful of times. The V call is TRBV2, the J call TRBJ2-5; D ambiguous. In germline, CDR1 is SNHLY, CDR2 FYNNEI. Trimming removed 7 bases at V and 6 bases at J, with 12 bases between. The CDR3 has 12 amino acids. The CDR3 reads CASTTFQKTQYF. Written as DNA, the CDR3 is TGTGCCAGCACCACCTTCCAGAAGACCCAGTACTTC.

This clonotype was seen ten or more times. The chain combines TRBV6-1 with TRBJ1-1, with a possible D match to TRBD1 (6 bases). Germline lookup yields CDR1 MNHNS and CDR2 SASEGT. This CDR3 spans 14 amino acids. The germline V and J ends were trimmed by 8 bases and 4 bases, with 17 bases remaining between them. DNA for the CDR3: TGTGCCAGCCGTCGCCAGGACAGCTTCACTGAAGCTTTCTTT. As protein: CASRRQDSFTEAFF.

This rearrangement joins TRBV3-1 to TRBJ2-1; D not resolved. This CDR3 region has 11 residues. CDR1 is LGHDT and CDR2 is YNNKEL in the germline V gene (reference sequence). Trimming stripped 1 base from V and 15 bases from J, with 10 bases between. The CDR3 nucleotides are TGTGCCAGCAGCCAAGGGGGTAACGTGTTCTTC. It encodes CASSQGGNVFF.

CDR3 loop: CASSPGPGKPQHF. The CDR3 DNA reads TGTGCCAGCAGCCCAGGCCCGGGGAAGCCCCAGCATTTT. The rearrangement uses TRBV12-3 or TRBV12-4 and TRBJ1-5; D is ambiguous. Trimming took off 6 bases at V and 8 bases at J, with 14 bases between the two ends. The CDR3 sequence is 13 residues long.

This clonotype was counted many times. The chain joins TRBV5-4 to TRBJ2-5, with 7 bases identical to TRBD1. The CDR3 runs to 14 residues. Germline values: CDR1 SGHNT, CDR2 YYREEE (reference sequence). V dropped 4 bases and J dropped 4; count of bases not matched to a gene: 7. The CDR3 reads CASSVGGQSETQYF. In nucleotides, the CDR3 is TGTGCCAGCAGCGTTGGGGGACAGTCAGAGACCCAGTACTTC.

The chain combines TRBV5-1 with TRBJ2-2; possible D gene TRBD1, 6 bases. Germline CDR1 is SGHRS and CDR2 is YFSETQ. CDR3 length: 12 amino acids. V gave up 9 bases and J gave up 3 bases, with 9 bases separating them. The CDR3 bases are TGCGCCATCCCAGGGGACACCGGGGAGCTGTTTTTT. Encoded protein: CAIPGDTGELFF.

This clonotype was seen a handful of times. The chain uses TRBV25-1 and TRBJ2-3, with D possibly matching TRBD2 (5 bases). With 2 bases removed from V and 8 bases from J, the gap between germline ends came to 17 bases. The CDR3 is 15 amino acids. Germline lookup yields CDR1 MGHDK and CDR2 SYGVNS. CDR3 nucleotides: TGTGCCAGCAGTGAAAGGGCGAGCGGAGCCGGTACGCAGTATTTT. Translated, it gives CASSERASGAGTQYF.

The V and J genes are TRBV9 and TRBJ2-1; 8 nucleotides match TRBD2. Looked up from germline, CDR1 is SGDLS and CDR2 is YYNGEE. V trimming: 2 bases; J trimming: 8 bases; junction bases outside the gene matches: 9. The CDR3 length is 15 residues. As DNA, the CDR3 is TGTGCCAGCAGCGTCGTAGCGGGACTGGCCCATGAGCAGTTCTTC. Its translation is CASSVVAGLAHEQFF.

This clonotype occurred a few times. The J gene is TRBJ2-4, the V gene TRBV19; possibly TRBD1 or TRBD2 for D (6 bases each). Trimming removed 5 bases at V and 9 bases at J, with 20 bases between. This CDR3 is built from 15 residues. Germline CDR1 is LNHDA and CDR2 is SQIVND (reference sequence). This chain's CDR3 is CASSPEGGSRPIQYF. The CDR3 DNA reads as TGTGCCAGTAGTCCTGAGGGGGGCTCGAGGCCCATTCAGTACTTC.

DNA for the CDR3: TGTGCCAGCAGGACCGGGCATGAAGCTTTCTTT. Translating it yields CASRTGHEAFF. The rearrangement joins TRBV28 to TRBJ1-1; D remains ambiguous. The length of the CDR3 is 11 residues. Per germline, CDR1 MDHEN and CDR2 SYDVKM. V was trimmed by 6 bases and J by 7 bases, leaving 9 bases between them.

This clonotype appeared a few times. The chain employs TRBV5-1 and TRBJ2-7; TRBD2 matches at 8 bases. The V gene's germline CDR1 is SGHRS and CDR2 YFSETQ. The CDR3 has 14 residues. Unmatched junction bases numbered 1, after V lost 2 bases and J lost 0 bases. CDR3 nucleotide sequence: TGCGCCAGCAGCTTTAGCGGGGCCTCCTACGAGCAGTACTTC. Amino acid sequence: CASSFSGASYEQYF.

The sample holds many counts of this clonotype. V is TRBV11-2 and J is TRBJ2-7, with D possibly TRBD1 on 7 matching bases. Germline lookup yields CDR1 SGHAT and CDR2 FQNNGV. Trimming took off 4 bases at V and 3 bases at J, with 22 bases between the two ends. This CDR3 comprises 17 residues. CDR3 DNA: TGTGCCAGCAGCTCCTTACAGGGACAGCGGGCAAACTACGAGCAGTACTTC. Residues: CASSSLQGQRANYEQYF.

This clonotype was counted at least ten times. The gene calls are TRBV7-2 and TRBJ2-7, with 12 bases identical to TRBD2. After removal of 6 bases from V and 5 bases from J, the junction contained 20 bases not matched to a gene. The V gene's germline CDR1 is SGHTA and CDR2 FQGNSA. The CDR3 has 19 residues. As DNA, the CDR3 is TGTGCCAGCAGTCCCCGCTTCGGGTTCGCTAGCGGGAGGGAAGACGAGCAGTACTTC. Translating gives CASSPRFGFASGREDEQYF.